What follows describes a single T cell receptor (beta chain). Some clones are missing from TCRdb's copy, which holds only in-frame ones; the method was immunoSEQ multiplex PCR. The table includes more than 400,000 clones, 70% to 80% detected once. All donors qualified as healthy HIV-negative adults and had experienced no recent acute infections or vaccinations. These data come from a study of shared clonotypes between healthy human individuals. CDR1 is ENHRY and CDR2 is SYGVKD in the germline V gene. CDR3 length equals 16 residues. V lost 7 bases and J lost 0; bases outside the gene matches: 5. The chain recombines TRBV10-3 with TRBJ2-7, with 14 bases matching TRBD2. This clonotype originated in a woman in her thirties or forties in good health. Some clones in this sample may be carry-over from other donors' samples. Sequences were obtained from PBMCs. For the CDR3, the DNA is TGTGCCATCACCCGACTAGCGGGAGGGAGCTCCTACGAGCAGTACTTC. Protein: CAITRLAGGSSYEQYF.